This TCR beta chain was recovered during a study of persistence of HIV-infected CD4 T cells. Study overall: A couple of participants gave one leukapheresis sample; others gave up to roughly 180 mL blood repeatedly.

This CDR3 comprises 15 residues. J gave up 3 bases and V 6 bases, and 5 bases lay outside the gene matches. Germline V CDR1 and CDR2: MNHEY, SVGAGI. The immunoSEQ assay was version 4, run in survey mode. Some clones are missing from TCRdb's copy, which holds only in-frame ones; the method was immunoSEQ multiplex PCR. The data hold some 13,000 clones, with about three fifths observed a single time. Findings and limits, study-wide: Antigen-responding cells were enriched for degenerate expanded CDR3beta sequences. CMV- and Gag-responding cells had lower TCRbeta richness than CD3/CD28-responding cells.

Turning to this clone: Its target is unknown.

Overlapping HIV-1 Gag 15-mer peptides at around 1 ug per peptide per mL were used. CD4+ T cells upregulating both CD40 ligand and CD69 were sorted as responding cells. Inclusion required CMV-positive serology and CD4+ counts above 400 cells/uL. The source of this sequence is an adult man with HIV who was CMV-seropositive. The source material was CD4+ T cells sorted from PBMCs after approximately 19-hour stimulation, sampled from a patient who received antiretroviral therapy. The J gene is TRBJ1-1, the V gene TRBV6-5; 12 bases match TRBD1. The CDR3 DNA is TGTGCCAGCAGAGGGACAGGGGGCAGGGACACTGAAGCTTTCTTT. It is translated as CASRGTGGRDTEAFF.